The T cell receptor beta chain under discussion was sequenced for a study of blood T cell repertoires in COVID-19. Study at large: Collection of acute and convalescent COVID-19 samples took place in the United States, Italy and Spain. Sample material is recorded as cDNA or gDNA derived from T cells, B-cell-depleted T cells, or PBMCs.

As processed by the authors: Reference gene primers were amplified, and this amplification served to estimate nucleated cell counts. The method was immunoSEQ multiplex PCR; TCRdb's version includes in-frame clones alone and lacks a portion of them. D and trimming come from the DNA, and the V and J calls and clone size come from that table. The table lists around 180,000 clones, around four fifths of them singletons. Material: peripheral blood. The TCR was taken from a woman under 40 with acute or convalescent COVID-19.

The CDR3 bases are TGCGCCAGCAGCTCTTCCAGTGGCGAGGGAGAAAAACTGTTTTTT. This codes for CASSSSSGEGEKLFF. The V call is TRBV5-1, the J call TRBJ1-4; no reliable D call. The CDR3 covers 15 residues. CDR1 SGHRS and CDR2 YFSETQ come from the germline V gene. V shed 3 bases and J shed 8 bases, with 17 bases lying between them.